One sample yielded the 19 T cell receptor beta chains listed below, sequenced in a study of blood T cell repertoires in COVID-19. Only in-frame clones appear in the TCRdb table, and some are missing; sequencing was by immunoSEQ multiplex PCR. This sample yields 350,000 to 400,000 clones, of which around 87% are seen a single time; less than 2.5% belongs to the top ten. Sequencing was performed on PBMCs or T cells enriched from blood (not recorded which). These receptor sequences come from a man in his forties in a cohort exposed to, infected with or recovered from COVID-19 (not recorded which).

The chain is built from TRBV5-1 and TRBJ2-5; TRBD2 matches at 8 bases. Germline V lookup: CDR1 SGHRS, CDR2 YFSETQ. V lost 5 bases and J lost 4; bases outside the gene matches: 7. The CDR3 sequence is 14 residues long. This CDR3 is CASRDPGGGETQYF. DNA of the CDR3: TGCGCCAGCAGGGACCCGGGAGGGGGAGAGACCCAGTACTTC.

The chain couples TRBV7-3 to TRBJ2-1, with D possibly being TRBD2 (5 bases). Trimming removed 0 bases at V and 7 bases at J, with 13 bases between. The CDR3 extends over 15 amino acids. The germline V gene encodes CDR1 SGHTA and CDR2 FQGTGA. The DNA for the CDR3 is TGTGCCAGCAGCTTAACCGGGAAGAAAGGGAATGAGCAGTTCTTC. Translated: CASSLTGKKGNEQFF.

The chain links TRBV30 to TRBJ2-5; 7 bases map to TRBD2. The germline V gene has CDR1 GTSNPN and CDR2 SVGIG (reference sequence). Unmatched junction bases numbered 1, after V lost 0 bases and J lost 3 bases. The CDR3 totals 13 residues. The CDR3 DNA reads as TGTGCCTGGAGTGTAGGACTAGAAGAGACCCAGTACTTC. It specifies CAWSVGLEETQYF.

This chain connects TRBV24-1 to TRBJ1-4; weak D call: TRBD1 (5 bases). The V end lost 3 bases, the J end lost 7 bases, and 23 bases lay between the germline ends. The CDR3 sequence is 18 residues long. Germline lookup yields CDR1 KGHDR and CDR2 SFDVKD. Written as DNA, the CDR3 is TGTGCCACCAGTGATACCTCAACCGGGACCTCGGGAGCTGAAAAACTGTTTTTT. Its protein product is CATSDTSTGTSGAEKLFF.

This clone was detected only once. The chain has TRBV7-7 and TRBJ2-2; TRBD1 matches 7 bases. CDR3 length: 18 amino acids. Trimming took 3 bases from V and 0 from J; bases not matched to a gene: 10. Looked up from germline, CDR1 is SSHAT and CDR2 is FNYEAQ (reference sequence). CDR3 sequence: CASSFRPRGQTNTGELFF. CDR3 DNA sequence: TGTGCCAGCAGCTTTCGACCCAGGGGACAGACGAACACCGGGGAGCTGTTTTTT.

The genes are TRBV6-4 and TRBJ2-1, with TRBD2 matching 12 bases. Germline values: CDR1 MRHNA, CDR2 SNTAGT. This CDR3 comprises 16 residues. Trimming removed 5 bases from V and 9 bases from J; junction bases left unmatched: 11. The CDR3 DNA reads TGTGCCAGCAGTCATATCGGGACTAGCGGGTTCCTTGAGCAGTTCTTC. Translating it yields CASSHIGTSGFLEQFF.

This chain joins TRBV5-6 and TRBJ1-1, with TRBD1 matching over 7 bases. Germline V gene lookup returns CDR1 SGHDT and CDR2 YYEEEE. The J segment lost 4 bases and the V segment lost 4 bases, leaving 10 bases of the junction unmatched. This CDR3 has 15 residues. CDR3 protein: CASSVYRGEGTEAFF. The CDR3 coding sequence is TGTGCCAGCAGCGTGTACAGGGGAGAAGGCACTGAAGCTTTCTTT.

The rearrangement links TRBV18 to TRBJ2-2, with D maybe TRBD2 (7 bases). The CDR3 loop spans 21 amino acids. From germline, CDR1 is KGHSH and CDR2 LQKENI. With 6 bases removed from V and 0 bases from J, the gap between germline ends came to 29 bases. CDR3 protein: CASSLLRGALTSLANTGELFF. Here the CDR3 DNA reads TGTGCCAGCTCGCTACTACGGGGGGCTTTGACTAGCCTCGCGAACACCGGGGAGCTGTTTTTT.

The rearrangement links TRBV14 to TRBJ1-2, with 7 bases lining up with TRBD1. CDR3 length equals 13 residues. Unmatched junction bases numbered 1, after V lost 3 bases and J lost 3 bases. Germline V gene sequence: CDR1 SGHDN, CDR2 FVKESK. CDR3 coding DNA: TGTGCCAGCAGCCACGACAGGGACTATGGCTACACCTTC. As protein: CASSHDRDYGYTF.

The chain joins TRBV27 to TRBJ2-1; 8 bases match TRBD2. Germline V gene data show CDR1 as MNHEY and CDR2 as SMNVEV (reference sequence). V gave up 2 bases and J gave up 6 bases; unmatched junction bases: 6. This CDR3 is built from 15 residues. Here the CDR3 DNA reads TGTGCCAGCAGTTTAGCGGGAGGAGGACCCAATGAGCAGTTCTTC. Residues: CASSLAGGGPNEQFF.

This clone was detected once. J is TRBJ2-1 and V is TRBV19, with D perhaps matching TRBD2 (5 bases). In germline, CDR1 is LNHDA, CDR2 SQIVND (reference sequence). This CDR3 region has 16 residues. The V end was cut by 4 bases, the J end by 2 bases, with 15 bases between. CDR3 bases: TGTGCCAGTAGTAGAGGCGGGTCTGGCACCTACAATGAGCAGTTCTTC. Amino acid sequence: CASSRGGSGTYNEQFF.

This clone was seen a single time. The chain combines TRBV15 with TRBJ1-2; D perhaps matches TRBD1 (5 bases). The CDR3 runs 13 residues. CDR1 is LNHNV, CDR2 YYDKDF, per germline (reference sequence). V gave up 1 base and J gave up 6 bases, with 9 bases separating them. The CDR3 here is CATSRVAGDGYTF. In DNA, the CDR3 is TGTGCCACCAGCAGAGTGGCGGGGGATGGCTACACCTTC.

The rearrangement joins TRBV12-3 or TRBV12-4 to TRBJ1-1; 9 bases map to TRBD1. With 7 bases clipped from V and 7 bases from J, the junction kept 7 bases outside the gene matches. This CDR3 comprises 13 residues. CDR3 loop: CASNEPGQGEAFF. The DNA for the CDR3 is TGTGCCAGCAACGAACCGGGACAGGGTGAAGCTTTCTTT.

Concerning this clone itself: At the DNA level, this CDR3 is encoded by other sequences in the same sample as well. This rearrangement joins TRBV6-5 to TRBJ1-3, with unresolved D. Trimming pared 6 bases from V and 0 bases from J, leaving 9 bases between. The germline CDR1 and CDR2 sequences are MNHEY and SVGAGI. This CDR3 contains 14 residues. The CDR3 DNA reads TGTGCCAGCAGCTCGCCCGGCTCTGGAAACACCATATATTTT. Protein: CASSSPGSGNTIYF.

CDR3 in amino acids: CASSDRAGNTIYF. The CDR3, as DNA: TGTGCCAGCAGTGACCGCGCTGGAAACACCATATATTTT. The rearrangement joins TRBV2 to TRBJ1-3; D is ambiguous. CDR3 length: 13 amino acids. V was trimmed by 3 bases and J by 2 bases, leaving 5 bases between them. Germline V gene sequence: CDR1 SNHLY, CDR2 FYNNEI.

The chain recombines TRBV9 with TRBJ1-5; D ambiguous. The CDR3 sequence is 14 residues long. CDR1 and CDR2 (germline): SGDLS, YYNGEE. The V end lost 0 bases, the J end lost 1 base, and 5 bases lay between the germline ends. CDR3 loop: CASSVARSNQPQHF. CDR3 coding DNA: TGTGCCAGCAGCGTAGCCCGGAGCAATCAGCCCCAGCATTTT.

In regard to this clone: Additional DNA sequences in this sample encode the identical CDR3. V and J are TRBV18 and TRBJ1-5, with D perhaps matching TRBD1 (6 bases). This CDR3 is 13 amino acids long. Germline assignment: CDR1 KGHSH and CDR2 LQKENI. With 2 bases removed from V and 6 bases from J, the gap between germline ends came to 8 bases. The CDR3 loop is CASSPGGSQPQHF. CDR3 bases: TGTGCCAGCTCACCAGGGGGCAGTCAGCCCCAGCATTTT. The full variable domain, its missing parts supplied by reference TRBV18 and TRBJ1-5, is NAGVMQNPRHLVRRRGQEARLRCSPMKGHSHVYWYRQLPEEGLKFMVYLQKENIIDESGMPKERFSAEFPKEGPSILRIQQVVRGDSAAYFCASSPGGSQPQHFGDGTRLSIL.

The CDR3 region is CAWRTRSGRLFYNEQFF. The CDR3, as DNA: TGTGCCTGGAGGACCCGTAGCGGGAGGTTATTTTACAATGAGCAGTTCTTC. The chain links TRBV30 to TRBJ2-1; 10 bases agree with TRBD2. Germline lookup yields CDR1 GTSNPN and CDR2 SVGIG (reference sequence). The V gene end was trimmed by 3 bases and the J gene end by 4 bases; junction bases not matched to a gene: 12. This CDR3 region has 17 residues. Full variable domain (remainder filled in from reference TRBV30 and TRBJ2-1): SQTIHQWPATLVQPVGSPLSLECTVEGTSNPNLYWYRQAAGRGLQLLFYSVGIGQISSEVPQNLSASRPQDRQFILSSKKLLLSDSGFYLCAWRTRSGRLFYNEQFFGPGTRLTVL.

The chain carries TRBV11-2 and TRBJ2-1; 7 bases align to TRBD2. This CDR3 has 17 residues. V lost 6 bases and J lost 0; bases outside the gene matches: 11. The germline gives CDR1 SGHAT, CDR2 FQNNGV. DNA of the CDR3: TGTGCCAGCAGACAGCCGGGACTAAGCAGCTCCTACAATGAGCAGTTCTTC. Translation: CASRQPGLSSSYNEQFF.